The source of this T cell receptor beta chain is a study of blood T cell repertoires in COVID-19. Study summary: Both acute and convalescent COVID-19 samples were obtained from the United States, Italy and Spain.

After removal of 6 bases from V and 2 bases from J, the junction contained 5 bases not matched to a gene. The CDR3 loop spans 14 amino acids. Germline loops: CDR1 WSHSY, CDR2 SAAADI. The protocol was immunoSEQ multiplex PCR, while the TCRdb copy is restricted to in-frame clones and leaves out a portion. The sample records some 180,000 clones, 85% to 90% being singletons. Participants' own reports of clinical history determined their cohort assignment. The TCR was taken from a woman aged 40 to 50 in a cohort exposed to, infected with or recovered from COVID-19 (not recorded which). The sequencing sample was made of PBMCs or T cells enriched from blood (not recorded which). The chain uses TRBV10-2 and TRBJ2-3, with TRBD2 identical over 7 bases. In DNA, the CDR3 is TGCGCCAGCAGCCGGGACTACACCACAGATACGCAGTATTTT. Translation gives CASSRDYTTDTQYF.